These 32 T cell receptor beta chains came from one sample sequenced in a study of shared clonotypes between healthy human individuals. The repertoire was sequenced with immunoSEQ multiplex PCR; TCRdb's copy has only in-frame clones and lacks some. The sample shows 550,000 to 850,000 clones, 72% of them seen only once. The sequencing input was memory CD4+ T cells sorted from blood. Subset meaning: CD45RA-negative fraction. The receptors were sampled from a woman aged 25 to 39 in good health.

The V call is TRBV28, the J call TRBJ2-5; 12 bases line up with TRBD2. The CDR3 is made up of 20 amino acids. The ends lost 3 bases at V and 0 bases at J; junction bases unmatched: 14. CDR1 and CDR2 from the germline V gene are MDHEN and SYDVKM. CDR3 sequence: CASSFPLTLAGGTHQETQYF. Written as DNA, the CDR3 is TGTGCCAGCAGTTTCCCCCTTACTCTAGCGGGAGGGACCCACCAAGAGACCCAGTACTTC.

The chain uses TRBV14 and TRBJ2-5; D may correspond to TRBD1 or TRBD2 (6 bases each). The V and J ends lost 10 bases and 4 bases respectively, with 25 bases between them. The germline V gene has CDR1 SGHDN and CDR2 FVKESK. CDR3 length equals 16 residues. In DNA, the CDR3 is TGTGCCAAAGCCAACCGGGGGCAACTAAGGGGAGAGACCCAGTACTTC. Amino acids: CAKANRGQLRGETQYF.

The chain recombines TRBV29-1 with TRBJ2-7, with 10 bases fitting TRBD2. Trimming at V came to 7 bases and at J to 1 base, leaving 13 bases not matched to a gene. The CDR3 contains 16 residues. The germline V gene encodes CDR1 SQVTM and CDR2 ANQGSEA. CDR3 in DNA: TGCAGCGCTGAGGGGGGGACTAGCGATGCGTCCTACGAGCAGTACTTC. Residues: CSAEGGTSDASYEQYF.

This sequence joins TRBV11-2 and TRBJ2-2; 9 bases agree with TRBD1. Germline lookup yields CDR1 SGHAT and CDR2 FQNNGV. The CDR3 has 15 residues. Trimming cost V 1 base and J 4 bases; bases outside gene matches: 1. The CDR3 here is CASSLGTGVTGELFF. The CDR3, as DNA: TGTGCCAGCAGCTTAGGGACAGGGGTCACCGGGGAGCTGTTTTTT.

The V gene is TRBV28, the J gene TRBJ1-1; D remains unclear. The V end lost 3 bases, the J end lost 3 bases, and 14 bases lay between the germline ends. This CDR3 contains 15 residues. The germline gives CDR1 MDHEN, CDR2 SYDVKM. The CDR3: CASSFYSGYYTEAFF. The CDR3 bases are TGTGCCAGCAGTTTTTATTCGGGTTATTACACTGAAGCTTTCTTT.

This clone is a singleton in its sample. This chain joins TRBV6-1 and TRBJ2-1; D is possibly TRBD2 (5 bases). Trimming took off 4 bases at V and 6 bases at J, with 16 bases between the two ends. The length of the CDR3 is 15 residues. CDR1 and CDR2 (germline): MNHNS, SASEGT. The CDR3 spells CASSGRTQTINEQFF. The CDR3 coding sequence is TGTGCCAGCAGTGGTAGGACTCAAACAATCAATGAGCAGTTCTTC.

The genes are TRBV15 and TRBJ2-5; D might be TRBD1 or TRBD2, each matching 5 bases. Looked up from germline, CDR1 is LNHNV and CDR2 is YYDKDF (reference sequence). V lost 0 bases and J 1 base, leaving 9 bases between the germline ends. This CDR3 contains 15 residues. The DNA of the CDR3 is TGTGCCACCAGCAGAGATGGGGGATCCCAAGAGACCCAGTACTTC. This encodes CATSRDGGSQETQYF. Full variable domain (rest looked up from reference TRBV15 and TRBJ2-5): DAMVIQNPRYQVTQFGKPVTLSCSQTLNHNVMYWYQQKSSQAPKLLFHYYDKDFNNEADTPDNFQSRRPNTSFCFLDIRSPGLGDTAMYLCATSRDGGSQETQYFGPGTRLLVL.

The chain carries TRBV19 and TRBJ2-2; possibly TRBD2 for D (7 bases). V lost 4 bases to trimming and J lost 6 bases, with 12 bases between them. CDR1 and CDR2 (germline): LNHDA, SQIVND (reference sequence). The CDR3 runs 14 residues. This CDR3 is CASSTGGGAGELFF. The DNA of the CDR3 is TGTGCCAGTAGTACGGGGGGCGGGGCCGGGGAGCTGTTTTTT.

CDR3 sequence reads: CASSVTGGLFSGNTIYF. The CDR3 bases are TGTGCCAGCAGCGTGACAGGGGGGCTATTCTCTGGAAACACCATATATTTT. The J gene is TRBJ1-3, the V gene TRBV9, with 9 bases lining up with TRBD1. The germline gives CDR1 SGDLS, CDR2 YYNGEE. The CDR3 contains 17 residues. The J segment lost 0 bases and the V segment lost 2 bases, leaving 6 bases of the junction unmatched.

In regard to this clone: Different DNA sequences within this sample yield the same CDR3. The V and J genes are TRBV27 and TRBJ2-3; D remains ambiguous. Germline loops: CDR1 MNHEY, CDR2 SMNVEV (reference sequence). The CDR3 runs to 14 residues. V gave up 0 bases and J gave up 5 bases, with 9 bases separating them. For the CDR3, the DNA is TGTGCCAGCAGTTTATCCCGTGGCGGAGATACGCAGTATTTT. It yields the protein CASSLSRGGDTQYF.

V gene TRBV6-6 combines with J gene TRBJ2-7; the D gene is possibly TRBD1 (7 bases). The CDR3 has 15 residues. Germline CDR1 reads MNHNY; CDR2 reads SVGAGI (reference sequence). V lost 7 bases and J lost 3, with 19 bases in between. DNA for the CDR3: TGTGCCAGCACAGGGGGGATTCTGAGTAGCTACGAGCAGTACTTC. The encoded protein is CASTGGILSSYEQYF.

The chain carries TRBV5-1 and TRBJ2-1; 8 nucleotides match TRBD2. CDR1 and CDR2 from the germline V gene are SGHRS and YFSETQ. The CDR3 length is 16 residues. V trimming: 0 bases; J trimming: 6 bases; junction bases outside the gene matches: 8. This CDR3 reads CASSLAGAGVGNEQFF. The CDR3 DNA sequence: TGCGCCAGCAGCTTGGCCGGAGCGGGAGTAGGCAATGAGCAGTTCTTC.

This sequence joins TRBV4-1 and TRBJ2-7, with TRBD2 identical over 11 bases. Germline values: CDR1 MGHRA, CDR2 YSYEKL. J gave up 4 bases and V 4 bases, and 12 bases lay outside the gene matches. The CDR3 length is 17 residues. In nucleotides, the CDR3 is TGCGCCAGCAGCCCGGGGCTAGCGGGAGGAAAGCCTTACGAGCAGTACTTC. Protein sequence: CASSPGLAGGKPYEQYF.

This CDR3 reads CAGVPGWPGELFF. The CDR3 DNA reads TGTGCGGGGGTTCCGGGATGGCCCGGGGAGCTGTTTTTT. The chain uses TRBV30 and TRBJ2-2; either TRBD1 or TRBD2 may fit D (5 bases each). The CDR3 length is 13 residues. Germline V gene data show CDR1 as GTSNPN and CDR2 as SVGIG (reference sequence).

CDR3 in DNA: TGTGCCAGTAGTCACGTAAGCGACACAGATACGCAGTATTTT. It encodes CASSHVSDTDTQYF. This chain connects TRBV19 to TRBJ2-3; no reliable D call. Germline V lookup: CDR1 LNHDA, CDR2 SQIVND (reference sequence). V lost 5 bases and J 2 bases, leaving 11 bases between the germline ends. This CDR3 has 14 residues.

This chain links TRBV18 with TRBJ2-1; unclear D gene. Deletions cut 3 bases from V and 1 base from J, with 10 bases between. This CDR3 region has 15 residues. The germline V gene has CDR1 KGHSH and CDR2 LQKENI. Written as DNA, the CDR3 is TGTGCCAGCTCACCGGCGGAAAGGTCCTACAATGAGCAGTTCTTC. Its protein product is CASSPAERSYNEQFF.

This clone was recorded only once. This chain connects TRBV18 to TRBJ2-3, with TRBD2 identical over 14 bases. V lost 2 bases and J lost 6; bases outside the gene matches: 13. Germline lookup yields CDR1 KGHSH and CDR2 LQKENI. The CDR3 contains 19 residues. CDR3 coding DNA: TGTGCCAGCTCACCAGACGGGACTAGCGGGAGTAGATTTTGGGATACGCAGTATTTT. Translation gives CASSPDGTSGSRFWDTQYF.

There are a few counts of this clone. This chain joins TRBV5-4 and TRBJ2-7; 14 positions match TRBD2. The CDR3 has 14 residues. The germline CDR1 and CDR2 sequences are SGHNT and YYREEE (reference sequence). J gave up 6 bases and V 10 bases, and 9 bases lay outside the gene matches. This chain's CDR3 is CAGRLAGGSTEQYF. The CDR3 DNA follows: TGTGCCGGGAGACTAGCGGGAGGGTCGACCGAGCAGTACTTC.

The sample holds one count of this clone. In DNA, the CDR3 is TGCGCCAGCAGCTTGGTTCTAGCGGGTAAGAATGAGCAGTTCTTC. Amino acids: CASSLVLAGKNEQFF. The J gene is TRBJ2-1, the V gene TRBV5-1; 8 bases map to TRBD2. This CDR3 spans 15 amino acids. V lost 0 bases and J lost 7; bases outside the gene matches: 6. Germline CDR1 and CDR2: SGHRS and YFSETQ.

A few counts support this clone. This chain uses TRBV2 with TRBJ1-1; D is perhaps TRBD1 (5 bases). Deletions cut 6 bases from V and 4 bases from J, with 15 bases between. CDR3 length equals 14 residues. Germline CDR1 and CDR2: SNHLY and FYNNEI. The CDR3, as DNA: TGTGCCAGCAGCCAAACAGGTTTCGCCACTGAAGCTTTCTTT. It specifies CASSQTGFATEAFF.

As for this clone: Distinct nucleotide sequences in the sample also encode this CDR3. The chain combines TRBV28 with TRBJ2-7; 9 bases are a match to TRBD2. The trim removed 2 bases at V and 5 bases at J, leaving 4 bases unmatched. In germline, CDR1 is MDHEN, CDR2 SYDVKM. The CDR3 has 14 residues. CDR3 DNA sequence: TGTGCCAGCAGTTTAGGCGGGAGGGCAGACGAGCAGTACTTC. It yields the protein CASSLGGRADEQYF. Using reference TRBV28 and TRBJ2-7 for the parts outside the CDR3, the full variable domain is DVKVTQSSRYLVKRTGEKVFLECVQDMDHENMFWYRQDPGLGLRLIYFSYDVKMKEKGDIPEGYSVSREKKERFSLILESASTNQTSMYLCASSLGGRADEQYFGPGTRLTVT.

There are many counts of this clone. The J gene is TRBJ2-3, the V gene TRBV18; D ambiguous. The CDR3 runs to 13 residues. Germline CDR1 KGHSH, CDR2 LQKENI. Trimming shortened V by 1 base and J by 2 bases, and 4 bases separated the two germline ends. CDR3 bases: TGTGCCAGCTCACCACAGAACACAGATACGCAGTATTTT. Protein: CASSPQNTDTQYF.

This rearrangement joins TRBV4-1 to TRBJ2-7; TRBD2 aligns across 7 bases. V was pared by 0 bases and J by 5 bases, with 7 bases of the junction left unmatched. CDR3 length: 15 amino acids. The V gene's germline CDR1 is MGHRA and CDR2 YSYEKL. The CDR3 region is CASSQDKRDRHEQYF. The CDR3 nucleotides are TGCGCCAGCAGCCAAGATAAGCGGGATCGGCACGAGCAGTACTTC.

The chain links TRBV5-5 to TRBJ1-1; perhaps TRBD1 as D (6 bases). The V gene lost 5 bases and the J gene lost 5 bases, with 19 bases spanning the gap. CDR3 length: 15 amino acids. The germline CDR1 and CDR2 sequences are SGHKS and YYEKEE (reference sequence). The CDR3: CASRWSEGEWTEAFF. CDR3 sequence (DNA): TGTGCCAGCAGATGGAGTGAGGGGGAATGGACTGAAGCTTTCTTT.

The chain has TRBV5-8 and TRBJ1-1; the D gene is possibly TRBD1 (5 bases). The germline gives CDR1 SGHTS, CDR2 YDEGEE. This CDR3 spans 18 amino acids. The V end lost 0 bases, the J end lost 1 base, and 19 bases lay between the germline ends. DNA for the CDR3: TGTGCCAGCAGCTTGGTCTTGGGGGACCGCCTGGCGAACACTGAAGCTTTCTTT. Its protein product is CASSLVLGDRLANTEAFF.

This clone was observed a single time. J is TRBJ2-2 and V is TRBV16; no definite D call. CDR3 length: 15 amino acids. CDR1 is KGHSY and CDR2 is FQNENV in the germline V gene. V gave up 2 bases and J gave up 4 bases, with 11 bases separating them. Written as DNA, the CDR3 is TGTGCCAGCAGCCAAGGACGAACCCCCACCGGGGAGCTGTTTTTT. Its protein product is CASSQGRTPTGELFF.

This clone has a handful of counts. This CDR3 reads CASSPTGLGNYEQYF. CDR3 coding DNA: TGTGCCAGCAGCCCCACCGGACTGGGGAACTACGAGCAGTACTTC. The V and J genes are TRBV11-3 and TRBJ2-7; the D gene is possibly TRBD2 (5 bases). V gave up 5 bases and J gave up 3 bases, with 17 bases separating them. Looked up from germline, CDR1 is SGHNT and CDR2 is YENEEA. The CDR3 covers 15 residues.

This rearrangement joins TRBV21-1 to TRBJ1-3; the D call in the table, TRBD1, was not verified against the DNA. TRBV21-1 counts as a pseudogene. This CDR3 contains 17 residues. This chain's CDR3 is CASSSSLGDLTGNTIYF. CDR3 bases: TGTGCCAGCAGCTCTTCTTTAGGGGATTTAACTGGAAACACCATATATTTT.

This clone was counted a single time. The chain employs TRBV28 and TRBJ2-2; D possibly corresponds to TRBD2 (6 bases). V was shortened by 3 bases and J by 2 bases, with 13 bases between the two germline ends. Germline loops: CDR1 MDHEN, CDR2 SYDVKM. This CDR3 has 16 amino acids. CDR3 loop: CASSFRRRGNTGELFF. CDR3 nucleotide sequence: TGTGCCAGCAGTTTTCGTCGGCGGGGAAACACCGGGGAGCTGTTTTTT. The whole variable domain, filled in from reference TRBV28 and TRBJ2-2, reads DVKVTQSSRYLVKRTGEKVFLECVQDMDHENMFWYRQDPGLGLRLIYFSYDVKMKEKGDIPEGYSVSREKKERFSLILESASTNQTSMYLCASSFRRRGNTGELFFGEGSRLTVL.

V and J are TRBV7-8 and TRBJ1-1, with D tentatively TRBD1 (5 bases). Germline V gene sequence: CDR1 SGHVS, CDR2 FQNEAQ. The V gene lost 5 bases and the J gene lost 0 bases, with 7 bases spanning the gap. This CDR3 spans 13 amino acids. This CDR3 is CASSRQMNTEAFF. The CDR3, as DNA: TGTGCCAGCAGCCGACAGATGAACACTGAAGCTTTCTTT.

This clone has a handful of counts. The gene calls are TRBV7-2 and TRBJ2-1; D is undetermined. This CDR3 is 15 amino acids long. The V gene's germline CDR1 is SGHTA and CDR2 FQGNSA. V was pared by 5 bases and J by 2 bases, with 13 bases between. The CDR3 region has the DNA TGTGCCAGCAGCCTTGACGGTGTGGCCTACAATGAGCAGTTCTTC. This translates into CASSLDGVAYNEQFF.

This clone was detected once. V is TRBV27 and J is TRBJ1-2, with D unclear. V lost 4 bases to trimming and J lost 2 bases, with 14 bases between them. The CDR3 extends over 15 amino acids. Germline CDR1 reads MNHEY; CDR2 reads SMNVEV (reference sequence). CDR3 in DNA: TGTGCCAGCAGTTCACCAACAGAGCCCAACTATGGCTACACCTTC. Translating it yields CASSSPTEPNYGYTF.